What follows are 16 T cell receptor beta chains derived from one specimen sequenced in a study of T cell responses to AZD1222 COVID-19 vaccine. Assay used: immunoSEQ multiplex PCR; TCRdb lists only in-frame clones, some missing. The sample consists of 110,000 to 150,000 clones, 90% of them appearing once. The sequenced sample was peripheral blood, obtained on day 0 of AZD1222 vaccination. Receptors were obtained from an adult in good health.

The genes are TRBV5-1 and TRBJ2-7; no clear D gene. This CDR3 comprises 13 residues. Trimming removed 2 bases from V and 2 bases from J, with 8 bases in between. Per the germline V gene, CDR1 is SGHRS and CDR2 is YFSETQ. The CDR3 coding sequence is TGCGCCAGCAGCTTTGATTACCCCTACGAGCAGTACTTC. Protein: CASSFDYPYEQYF. The entire variable domain, with the rest obtained from reference TRBV5-1 and TRBJ2-7, is as follows: KAGVTQTPRYLIKTRGQQVTLSCSPISGHRSVSWYQQTPGQGLQFLFEYFSETQRNKGNFPGRFSGRQFSNSRSEMNVSTLELGDSALYLCASSFDYPYEQYFGPGTRLTVT.

The CDR3 region is CASSLVENTEAFF. CDR3 sequence (DNA): TGTGCCAGCAGTTTGGTGGAGAACACTGAAGCTTTCTTT. V and J are TRBV12-3 or TRBV12-4 and TRBJ1-1; no clear D gene. CDR3 length equals 13 residues. Trimming removed 3 bases from V and 1 base from J, with 6 bases in between.

The rearrangement uses TRBV15 and TRBJ2-7; D is uncertain. The V end was cut by 0 bases, the J end by 6 bases, with 3 bases between. The CDR3 extends over 11 amino acids. In germline, CDR1 is LNHNV, CDR2 YYDKDF (reference sequence). The CDR3 nucleotides are TGTGCCACCAGCAGAGATGGCGAGCAGTACTTC. This gives the protein CATSRDGEQYF. Filled out from reference TRBV15 and TRBJ2-7, the complete variable domain reads DAMVIQNPRYQVTQFGKPVTLSCSQTLNHNVMYWYQQKSSQAPKLLFHYYDKDFNNEADTPDNFQSRRPNTSFCFLDIRSPGLGDTAMYLCATSRDGEQYFGPGTRLTVT.

This rearrangement joins TRBV7-9 to TRBJ2-7, with 10 bases aligning to TRBD2. V lost 5 bases, J lost 0 bases, and 10 bases stayed unmatched. CDR1 and CDR2 from the germline V gene are SEHNR and FQNEAQ (reference sequence). This CDR3 has 17 residues. The CDR3 sequence is CASSRSIAGGSSYEQYF. The CDR3 DNA is TGTGCCAGCAGCCGGTCGATAGCGGGAGGCAGCTCCTACGAGCAGTACTTC. The full variable domain, with the rest looked up from reference TRBV7-9 and TRBJ2-7, is DTGVSQNPRHKITKRGQNVTFRCDPISEHNRLYWYRQTLGQGPEFLTYFQNEAQLEKSRLLSDRFSAERPKGSFSTLEIQRTEQGDSAMYLCASSRSIAGGSSYEQYFGPGTRLTVT.

This chain joins TRBV2 and TRBJ1-1; 8 bases are shared with TRBD1. With V trimmed by 4 bases and J by 5 bases, 6 bases remained unmatched. This CDR3 comprises 14 residues. Germline-derived CDR1 and CDR2 are SNHLY and FYNNEI. CDR3 in amino acids: CASSASRGLTEAFF. The CDR3 DNA sequence: TGTGCCAGCAGTGCTTCCAGGGGGCTAACTGAAGCTTTCTTT.

V usage is TRBV19 and J usage is TRBJ2-5, with a possible D match to TRBD1 (5 bases). Germline V gene sequence: CDR1 LNHDA, CDR2 SQIVND (reference sequence). Deletions cut 8 bases from V and 3 bases from J, with 7 bases between. The CDR3 loop spans 11 amino acids. The CDR3 sequence: CASEGEETQYF. In DNA form, the CDR3 reads TGTGCCAGTGAAGGGGAAGAGACCCAGTACTTC. The full variable domain, completed using reference TRBV19 and TRBJ2-5, is DGGITQSPKYLFRKEGQNVTLSCEQNLNHDAMYWYRQDPGQGLRLIYYSQIVNDFQKGDIAEGYSVSREKKESFPLTVTSAQKNPTAFYLCASEGEETQYFGPGTRLLVL.

V usage is TRBV4-2 and J usage is TRBJ2-3, with 14 nucleotides matching TRBD2. CDR3 length: 16 residues. CDR1 is LGHNA and CDR2 is YNFKEQ in the germline V gene. J lost 5 bases, V lost 1 base, and 2 bases had no gene match. Written as DNA, the CDR3 is TGTGCCAGCAGCCAAGTGACTAGCGGGGGGGAAGATACGCAGTATTTT. This encodes CASSQVTSGGEDTQYF.

This chain links TRBV2 with TRBJ2-5, with TRBD1 as a possible D gene (5 bases). Germline values: CDR1 SNHLY, CDR2 FYNNEI. This CDR3 is 17 amino acids long. Trimming removed 5 bases at V and 1 base at J, with 20 bases between. The CDR3 loop reads CASSHMTASPLQETQYF. Here the CDR3 DNA reads TGTGCCAGCAGTCACATGACAGCGAGCCCGCTCCAAGAGACCCAGTACTTC.

The chain uses TRBV19 and TRBJ2-3; the match to TRBD1 covers 8 bases. The CDR3 contains 17 residues. From germline, CDR1 is LNHDA and CDR2 SQIVND (reference sequence). Trimming took 0 bases from V and 0 from J; bases not matched to a gene: 5. CDR3 residues: CASSIEQTGVSTDTQYF. DNA of the CDR3: TGTGCCAGTAGTATAGAACAGACAGGGGTTAGCACAGATACGCAGTATTTT.

The chain links TRBV19 to TRBJ1-6; D unresolved. The CDR3 has 12 residues. Germline lookup yields CDR1 LNHDA and CDR2 SQIVND (reference sequence). V was clipped by 11 bases and J by 4 bases, with 9 bases between them. CDR3 nucleotide sequence: TGTGCCCAGAGCGAATATAATTCACCCCTCCACTTT. This codes for CAQSEYNSPLHF.

This chain joins TRBV30 and TRBJ2-7; D may be TRBD1 or TRBD2 (5 bases each). With 3 bases removed from V and 4 bases from J, the gap between germline ends came to 16 bases. This CDR3 is 14 amino acids long. Germline assignment: CDR1 GTSNPN and CDR2 SVGIG (reference sequence). DNA for the CDR3: TGTGCCTGGAGAACTACCGGGACCAGATACGAGCAGTACTTC. This sequence encodes CAWRTTGTRYEQYF.

The table lists this clone with a few counts. This chain uses TRBV9 with TRBJ1-6, with 9 positions matching TRBD1. J gave up 10 bases and V 0 bases, and 2 bases lay outside the gene matches. This CDR3 is built from 14 residues. Germline CDR1 reads SGDLS; CDR2 reads YYNGEE. CDR3 residues: CASSVETGGSPLHF. The CDR3 DNA sequence: TGTGCCAGCAGCGTAGAGACAGGGGGATCACCCCTCCACTTT.

The chain couples TRBV5-1 to TRBJ2-1; TRBD1 matches 7 bases. Germline CDR1 and CDR2: SGHRS and YFSETQ. After removal of 4 bases from V and 2 bases from J, the junction contained 9 bases not matched to a gene. The CDR3 spans 16 residues. The CDR3 loop is CASSQTGTRTYNEQFF. CDR3 DNA: TGCGCCAGCAGCCAGACAGGGACCCGCACCTACAATGAGCAGTTCTTC.

The chain carries TRBV15 and TRBJ2-3; TRBD2 matches at 7 bases. V was pared by 3 bases and J by 6 bases, with 21 bases of the junction left unmatched. CDR3 length equals 19 residues. Germline V CDR1 and CDR2: LNHNV, YYDKDF (reference sequence). The CDR3 reads CATSSHNGGGSGFGDTQYF. CDR3 in DNA: TGTGCCACCAGCAGCCACAATGGGGGGGGGAGCGGGTTCGGCGATACGCAGTATTTT. Filled out from reference TRBV15 and TRBJ2-3, the complete variable domain reads DAMVIQNPRYQVTQFGKPVTLSCSQTLNHNVMYWYQQKSSQAPKLLFHYYDKDFNNEADTPDNFQSRRPNTSFCFLDIRSPGLGDTAMYLCATSSHNGGGSGFGDTQYFGPGTRLTVL.

The CDR3 here is CASSIDRGRGISGNTIYF. DNA for the CDR3: TGTGCCAGTAGTATAGATCGCGGAAGGGGCATCTCTGGAAACACCATATATTTT. The chain joins TRBV19 to TRBJ1-3; D perhaps matches TRBD1 (5 bases). V was pared by 0 bases and J by 0 bases, with 15 bases between. The CDR3 is 18 amino acids. Per the germline V gene, CDR1 is LNHDA and CDR2 is SQIVND (reference sequence).

The genes are TRBV5-1 and TRBJ1-2; 11 nucleotides align to TRBD1. Germline V lookup: CDR1 SGHRS, CDR2 YFSETQ. After removal of 1 base from V and 3 bases from J, the junction contained 5 bases not matched to a gene. This CDR3 has 16 amino acids. The CDR3 is CASSLSPGQGDYGYTF. DNA for the CDR3: TGCGCCAGCAGCTTGTCACCGGGACAGGGGGACTATGGCTACACCTTC.